These T cell receptor beta chains were read from a single sample in a study of OX40 agonist ivuxolimab in advanced cancers. The repertoire was sequenced with immunoSEQ multiplex PCR; TCRdb's copy has only in-frame clones and lacks some. Of tens of thousands of clones in the sample, 80% to 95% are singletons; the top ten hold about 0.61%. The sample in question was CD4+ or CD8+ T cells sorted from blood, obtained in a trial of the OX40 agonist ivuxolimab. The receptors stem from an adult with an advanced solid tumor such as melanoma, head and neck, liver or kidney cancer. Each CDR3 is given with its conserved first and last residue. The D gene is left open where the match is weak. Clone sizes are given selectively: once, few, many, or a class where the clone is expanded.

TRBV7-9	TRBJ1-1	once	.	TGTGCCAGCAGCCCGTGGGGGGGGTCTACCACTGAAGCTTTCTTT	CASSPWGGSTTEAFF
TRBV6-5	TRBJ1-1	.	TRBD1	TGTGCCAGCACCGAACAGGGGGCGTCTGAAGCTTTCTTT	CASTEQGASEAFF
TRBV5-1	TRBJ2-1	once	TRBD2	TGCGCCAGCACGGGGGGGTCTACCCCCCAGCATGAGCAGTTCTTC	CASTGGSTPQHEQFF
TRBV19	TRBJ1-2	.	.	TGTGCCAGTAATTCCCCTTATGGCTACACCTTC	CASNSPYGYTF
TRBV5-1	TRBJ2-7	once	TRBD1	TGCGCCAGCAGCATAGGACCGGGACAGGGTGCCTACGAGCAGTACTTC	CASSIGPGQGAYEQYF
TRBV6-1	TRBJ2-7	.	.	TGTGCCAGCAGGACCGACAGCTACGAGCAGTACTTC	CASRTDSYEQYF
TRBV6-5	TRBJ1-2	.	.	TGTGCCAGCAGTTGGACAGCGAACTATGGCTACACCTTC	CASSWTANYGYTF
TRBV6-1	TRBJ1-1	.	.	TGTGCCAGCATATACAGGGTTGATGGCACTGAAGCTTTCTTT	CASIYRVDGTEAFF
TRBV5-1	TRBJ1-2	.	TRBD1	TGCGCCAGCAGGGACAGGGCCGGGGATGGCTACACCTTC	CASRDRAGDGYTF
TRBV29-1	TRBJ2-7	.	.	TGCAGCGTTAGTGAGGGGAGTGCATACGAGCAGTACTTC	CSVSEGSAYEQYF
TRBV19	TRBJ2-5	.	.	TGTGCCAGTAGCAGGACGGGCCGAGGGGAGACCCAGTACTTC	CASSRTGRGETQYF
TRBV6-5	TRBJ2-3	.	.	TGTGCCAGCAGTAATACGCCGGGGATCACAGATACGCAGTATTTT	CASSNTPGITDTQYF
TRBV9	TRBJ1-1	.	.	TGTGCCAGCAGCGCGGCAGCCAATCCGAACACTGAAGCTTTCTTT	CASSAAANPNTEAFF
TRBV20-1	TRBJ2-7	.	.	TGCAGTGCTTCGGGGACTTACGAGCAGTACTTC	CSASGTYEQYF
TRBV2	TRBJ2-5	.	.	TGTGCCAGCAGTCGGGACGGTCGGGGAGAGACCCAGTACTTC	CASSRDGRGETQYF
TRBV11-3	TRBJ1-1	few	.	TGTGCCAGCAGCCTGGGACACCCGAACACTGAAGCTTTCTTT	CASSLGHPNTEAFF
TRBV4-2	TRBJ2-7	few	TRBD2	TGTGCCAGCAGCCAAGGAGCAAAACTAGCGAGCTCCTACGAGCAGTACTTC	CASSQGAKLASSYEQYF
TRBV5-1	TRBJ2-2	.	TRBD1	TGCGCCAGCAGCTTGCTTCGGACAGGGAATTCCGGGGAGCTGTTTTTT	CASSLLRTGNSGELFF
TRBV6-5	TRBJ2-3	.	.	TGTGCCAGCAGTTACCGGAAGTTTGGCGGAGCAGATACGCAGTATTTT	CASSYRKFGGADTQYF
TRBV5-4	TRBJ1-6	.	TRBD1	TGTGCCAGCAGGGACAGGGAAGCCAATTCACCCCTCCACTTT	CASRDREANSPLHF
TRBV5-4	TRBJ2-2	.	.	TGTGCCAGCAGCCAGGGACTTAACACCGGGGAGCTGTTTTTT	CASSQGLNTGELFF
TRBV19	TRBJ1-2	.	TRBD1	TGTGCCAGTAGTATTAACCAGGGGGCGGTCTATGGCTACACCTTC	CASSINQGAVYGYTF
TRBV11-2	TRBJ2-2	.	TRBD1	TGTGCCAGCAGCTTAAATTCGGGACAGCAGAACACCGGGGAGCTGTTTTTT	CASSLNSGQQNTGELFF
TRBV27	TRBJ1-2	.	TRBD1	TGTGCCAGCAGTTTTGGACAGGGACAGGGTGGCTACACCTTC	CASSFGQGQGGYTF
TRBV5-6	TRBJ2-3	.	TRBD2	TGTGCCAGCAGCTTTGTGACTAGCGGGATTTCATATACGCAGTATTTT	CASSFVTSGISYTQYF
TRBV6-1	TRBJ1-5	.	.	TGTGCCAGCAGTGAAGGAATGGGGAGCAATCAGCCCCAGCATTTT	CASSEGMGSNQPQHF
TRBV27	TRBJ2-2	.	TRBD2	TGTGCCAGCAGTTTCGACGGTAGCGGGAGAGCCGGGGAGCTGTTTTTT	CASSFDGSGRAGELFF
TRBV7-9	TRBJ2-3	.	.	TGTGCCAGCAGCTTAGACAGCGCAGGCACAGATACGCAGTATTTT	CASSLDSAGTDTQYF
TRBV20-1	TRBJ1-6	.	.	TGCAGTGCTAGAGAAAATTCACCCCTCCACTTT	CSARENSPLHF
TRBV6-6	TRBJ2-5	.	.	TGTGCCAGCAGCCTTCGGGCGGAGGGACGGGAGACCCAGTACTTC	CASSLRAEGRETQYF
TRBV6-5	TRBJ2-3	once	TRBD1	TGTGCCAGCAGCTTCAGGGGGCAAGGAGATACGCAGTATTTT	CASSFRGQGDTQYF
TRBV19	TRBJ2-3	once	.	TGTGCCAGTAGTATAATTGGGAGCACAGATACGCAGTATTTT	CASSIIGSTDTQYF
TRBV10-1	TRBJ2-7	.	.	TGCGCCAGCAGTGACTCCGGTCGGGCCTACGAGCAGTACTTC	CASSDSGRAYEQYF
TRBV9	TRBJ2-1	.	.	TGTGCCAGCAGGCGGGACCTCGTCACGCATGAGCAGTTCTTC	CASRRDLVTHEQFF
TRBV12-5	TRBJ1-2	.	.	TGTGCTAGTGGTTTTAGTGGGAGGGGTTCTAACTATGGCTACACCTTC	CASGFSGRGSNYGYTF
TRBV5-6	TRBJ1-1	.	TRBD1	TGTGCCAGCAGCTCGGACAGGGGCGCTTTCTTT	CASSSDRGAFF
TRBV19	TRBJ2-7	.	.	TGTGCCAGTAGTATAGGGGCCAGCTACGAGCAGTACTTC	CASSIGASYEQYF
TRBV15	TRBJ1-2	.	.	TGTGCCACCAGCGGTGCCGGGACCACGAGGGGCTACACCTTC	CATSGAGTTRGYTF
TRBV4-1	TRBJ2-7	once	TRBD1	TGCGCCAGCAGCGCGCGGGACAGGGGGAACGAGCAGTACTTC	CASSARDRGNEQYF
TRBV30	TRBJ2-2	.	.	TGTGCCTGTCCGGGCACCGGGGAGCTGTTTTTT	CACPGTGELFF
TRBV9	TRBJ1-1	.	.	TGTGCCAGCAGCGTAGCTTGGGGGGGTCCTGTTGAAGCTTTCTTT	CASSVAWGGPVEAFF
TRBV5-6	TRBJ2-5	.	TRBD1	TGTGCCAGCAGCTTGCCCGGACAGGCAAAAGAGACCCAGTACTTC	CASSLPGQAKETQYF
TRBV11-1	TRBJ1-6	once	.	TGTGCCAGCAGCTACGCTTCAGGGGCCGGAGGTTCACCCCTCCACTTT	CASSYASGAGGSPLHF
TRBV11-1	TRBJ2-7	.	TRBD1	TGTGCCAGCAGCTTCGGGACAGGGGGCGAGCAGTACTTC	CASSFGTGGEQYF
TRBV6-5	TRBJ2-7	.	.	TGTGCCAGCATAGCTCGTGCTACCGCCTACGAGCAGTACTTC	CASIARATAYEQYF